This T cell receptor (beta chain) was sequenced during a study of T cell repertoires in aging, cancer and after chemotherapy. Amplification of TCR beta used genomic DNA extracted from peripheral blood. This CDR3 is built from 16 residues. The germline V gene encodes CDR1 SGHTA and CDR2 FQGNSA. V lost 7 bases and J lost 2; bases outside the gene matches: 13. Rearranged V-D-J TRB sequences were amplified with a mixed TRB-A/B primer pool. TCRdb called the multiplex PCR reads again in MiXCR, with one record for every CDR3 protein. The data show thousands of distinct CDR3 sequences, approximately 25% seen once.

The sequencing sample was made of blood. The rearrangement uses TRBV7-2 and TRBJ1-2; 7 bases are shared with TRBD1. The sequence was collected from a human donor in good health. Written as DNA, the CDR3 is TGTGCCAGCATCTTCCGGGACAGACGCATCAACTATGGCTACACCTTC. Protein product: CASIFRDRRINYGYTF.